This TCR beta chain was recorded in a study of T-cell reconstitution after alpha-beta-depleted transplantation in children. Trimming removed 8 bases at V and 2 bases at J, with 7 bases between. The CDR3 has 12 residues. Germline V gene data show CDR1 as ENHRY and CDR2 as SYGVKD. General observations from the study: From newly produced T cells came most of the T-cell counts and diversity one year after transplant.

Unique molecular identifiers were incorporated into the prepared TCRbeta library. TCRdb fed the PCR reads into MiXCR, producing one record per CDR3 protein. The table lists 300,000 to 350,000 distinct CDR3 sequences, roughly 15% of them singletons. This clonotype was observed a handful of times. Its target is not known. The clonotype originates from a male patient under 10 years old who had a stem cell transplant for acute lymphoblastic leukemia, so the T cells may come from the graft donor. The starting material was PBMCs, mostly from graft donor cells, obtained 360 days after TCRalphabeta/CD19-depleted stem cell transplant. This chain connects TRBV10-3 to TRBJ1-3; weak D call: TRBD1 (5 bases). CDR3 residues: CAIRGAGNTIYF. CDR3 DNA: TGTGCCATCCGGGGGGCTGGAAACACCATATATTTT.